This entry concerns a single TCR beta chain. This entry is derived from a study of blood T cell repertoires in COVID-19. All enrollees were roughly 18 to 90 years old and from approximately 24 US areas. The data were produced by immunoSEQ multiplex PCR, yet TCRdb's version contains in-frame clones alone and is incomplete. The table records about 280,000 clones, roughly four fifths of them present only once. Germline CDR1 WNHNN, CDR2 SYGVQD (reference sequence). This CDR3 comprises 13 residues. V lost 3 bases and J 3 bases, leaving 8 bases between the germline ends. The sequence was collected from a man between 35 and 55 years old who had been exposed to COVID-19. This chain connects TRBV10-1 to TRBJ1-1; D is possibly TRBD1 (5 bases). Source material: PBMCs or T cells enriched from blood (not recorded which). Written as DNA, the CDR3 is TGCGCCAGCAGTGAAGACAGACACACTGAAGCTTTCTTT. Its protein is CASSEDRHTEAFF.